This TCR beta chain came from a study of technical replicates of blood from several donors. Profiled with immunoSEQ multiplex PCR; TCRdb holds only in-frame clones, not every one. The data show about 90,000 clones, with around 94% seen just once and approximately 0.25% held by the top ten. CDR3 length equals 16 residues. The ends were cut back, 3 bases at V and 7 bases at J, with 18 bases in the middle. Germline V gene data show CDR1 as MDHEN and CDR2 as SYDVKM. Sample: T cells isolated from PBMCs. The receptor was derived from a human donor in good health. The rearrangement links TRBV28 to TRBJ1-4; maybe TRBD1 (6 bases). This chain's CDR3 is CASSFTRGKSGEKLFF. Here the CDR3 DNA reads TGTGCCAGCAGTTTCACGAGGGGGAAGTCGGGTGAAAAACTGTTTTTT. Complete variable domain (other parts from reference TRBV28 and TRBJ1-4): DVKVTQSSRYLVKRTGEKVFLECVQDMDHENMFWYRQDPGLGLRLIYFSYDVKMKEKGDIPEGYSVSREKKERFSLILESASTNQTSMYLCASSFTRGKSGEKLFFGSGTQLSVL.